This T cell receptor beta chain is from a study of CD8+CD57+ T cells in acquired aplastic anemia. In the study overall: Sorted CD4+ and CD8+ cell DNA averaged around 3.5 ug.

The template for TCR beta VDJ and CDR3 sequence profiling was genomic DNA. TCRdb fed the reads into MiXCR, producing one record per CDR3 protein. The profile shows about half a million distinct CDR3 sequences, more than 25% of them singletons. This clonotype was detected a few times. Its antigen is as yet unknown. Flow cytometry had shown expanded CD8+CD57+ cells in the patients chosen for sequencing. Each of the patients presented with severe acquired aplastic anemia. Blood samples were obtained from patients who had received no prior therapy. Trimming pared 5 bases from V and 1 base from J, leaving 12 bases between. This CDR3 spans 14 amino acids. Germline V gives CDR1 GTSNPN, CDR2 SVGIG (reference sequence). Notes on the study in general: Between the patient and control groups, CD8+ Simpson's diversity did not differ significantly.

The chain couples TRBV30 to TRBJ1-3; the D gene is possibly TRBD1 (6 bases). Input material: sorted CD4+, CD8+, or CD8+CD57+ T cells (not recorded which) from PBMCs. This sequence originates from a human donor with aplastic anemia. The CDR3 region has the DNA TGTGCCTGGGGGGTACAGGGTTCTGGAAACACCATATATTTT. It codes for CAWGVQGSGNTIYF.